This T cell receptor beta chain is from a study of T cells in Graves' hyperthyroidism and ophthalmopathy (dated by TCRdb to the late 2010s). Background for the entire study: Peripheral blood was sampled at the time of initial diagnosis, prior to any treatment. TCR V-J signatures able to tell the groups apart were searched for in a discovery cohort of 90 to 100 patients, of whom more than 40 had Graves' ophthalmopathy and more than 55 had stable Graves' hyperthyroidism. Whether ophthalmopathy could be predicted prospectively was tested in an independent validation cohort made up of roughly 19 hyperthyroidism patients plus 17 patients who later progressed to ophthalmopathy. The 95 to 100 discovery patients were divided at random into training and test sets in a 7:3 ratio. The study also compared thyroid tissue and blood T-cell repertoires from more than five Graves' hyperthyroidism patients. Following sampling, methimazole starting at 30 mg daily was given to hyperthyroidism patients, and high-dose intravenous methylprednisolone was given to ophthalmopathy patients. TCR Vbeta CDR3 sequencing of 130 to 150 peripheral blood samples (43 ophthalmopathy, approximately 80 hyperthyroidism and approximately 17 progressor patients) is reported in the paper. Points the paper makes about the study in general: Most expanded thyroid clonotypes (frequency above 0.001) were also detected in blood, suggesting blood repertoires may reflect thyroid immune responses. No statistical method was used to fix the sample size in advance, and group allocation was not hidden from the investigators. In cross-validation, a model built on a 13 V-J signature told ophthalmopathy apart from stable hyperthyroidism with roughly 87% sensitivity and approximately 81% specificity, and in testing the same model reached 80%/75%. During validation, the model predicted progression to ophthalmopathy a median of about 6.3 months ahead of onset, with 60% to 71% sensitivity and roughly 75% specificity.

This clonotype was found many times. The clone's antigen remains unknown. Nothing much larger sits one base from this clone, and base qualities are not available. Hyperthyroidism patients were aged 18 to 65 years and newly diagnosed, with disease duration of less than 2 months. The study excluded patients with uncontrolled infections, other autoimmune diseases, pregnancy or lactation. Clinical symptoms, serum thyroxine and TRAb, thyroid ultrasound, and orbital computed tomography formed the basis for the diagnoses. Blood from progressor patients was drawn when they were first diagnosed with hyperthyroidism, before any ophthalmopathy symptoms appeared. PBMCs were separated from roughly 9.3 ml of fresh peripheral blood using Ficoll-Paque density gradient centrifugation. Progressor patients were initially diagnosed with Graves' hyperthyroidism and developed ophthalmopathy during follow-up. Total RNA was extracted with Trizol reagent, and quality was checked on an Agilent 2100 Bioanalyzer.

The CDR3 goes from the cysteine to the phenylalanine over 14 residues. The CDR3 DNA has 42 bases and is translated from base 1. Cut back by 3 bases and 1 base, the V and J ends lie 9 bases apart. The TCR beta CDR3 regions were amplified from RNA transcripts. The TCR CDR3 was subjected to a first round of RT-PCR using the HTBI primer set and the Qiagen OneStep RT-PCR kit. Libraries were constructed in a second round of multiplex PCR, after which size selection and purification were performed. Sequencing of the libraries was done on an Illumina HiSeq2000 using paired-end 100 bp reads. Per the authors' processing: SOAPnuke was used to process the raw data, throwing out any read that contained adapters or uncalled bases, had a mean Phred below 15, or lacked an exact constant-primer or identifier match. COPE v1.2.5 was used to merge the high-quality paired reads, and each unique nucleotide sequence was defined as a clonotype. Clonotypes were aligned to IMGT TRBV, TRBD and TRBJ reference segments using MiTCR v1.1. Analysis was restricted to V-J combinations with a frequency above 0.0001, which covered 98% to 99.2% of repertoires. A TCS score was defined as the ratio of F50 (clonal expansion) to E x V (chaos), with BLOSUM62-based TCRdist applied between CDR3 peptides within each V-J. Welch's t-statistics and random forest reduced roughly 500 V-J features to 13, which were used in a naive Bayes classifier (R e1071). The public reads were quality trimmed at Q25 with fastp and then assembled into clones with MiXCR by TCRdb, keeping productive beta chains. Rows are combined by CDR3 protein, so each entry shows the most common genes and DNA. Clone size and V and J calls follow TCRdb, not the original study. Recorded for this sample are about 380,000 distinct CDR3 sequences; about 13% of them occurred a single time. The ten largest clones take up 20% of the sample.

This TCR derives from a man in his thirties or forties with Graves' hyperthyroidism that later progressed to Graves' ophthalmopathy. This chain is built from TRBV12-3 or TRBV12-4 and TRBJ1-2; the D gene assignment is ambiguous. Sequencing used blood. The CDR3 is CASSLKQFNYGYTF. The nucleotides are TGTGCCAGCAGTTTGAAACAGTTTAACTATGGCTACACCTTC.